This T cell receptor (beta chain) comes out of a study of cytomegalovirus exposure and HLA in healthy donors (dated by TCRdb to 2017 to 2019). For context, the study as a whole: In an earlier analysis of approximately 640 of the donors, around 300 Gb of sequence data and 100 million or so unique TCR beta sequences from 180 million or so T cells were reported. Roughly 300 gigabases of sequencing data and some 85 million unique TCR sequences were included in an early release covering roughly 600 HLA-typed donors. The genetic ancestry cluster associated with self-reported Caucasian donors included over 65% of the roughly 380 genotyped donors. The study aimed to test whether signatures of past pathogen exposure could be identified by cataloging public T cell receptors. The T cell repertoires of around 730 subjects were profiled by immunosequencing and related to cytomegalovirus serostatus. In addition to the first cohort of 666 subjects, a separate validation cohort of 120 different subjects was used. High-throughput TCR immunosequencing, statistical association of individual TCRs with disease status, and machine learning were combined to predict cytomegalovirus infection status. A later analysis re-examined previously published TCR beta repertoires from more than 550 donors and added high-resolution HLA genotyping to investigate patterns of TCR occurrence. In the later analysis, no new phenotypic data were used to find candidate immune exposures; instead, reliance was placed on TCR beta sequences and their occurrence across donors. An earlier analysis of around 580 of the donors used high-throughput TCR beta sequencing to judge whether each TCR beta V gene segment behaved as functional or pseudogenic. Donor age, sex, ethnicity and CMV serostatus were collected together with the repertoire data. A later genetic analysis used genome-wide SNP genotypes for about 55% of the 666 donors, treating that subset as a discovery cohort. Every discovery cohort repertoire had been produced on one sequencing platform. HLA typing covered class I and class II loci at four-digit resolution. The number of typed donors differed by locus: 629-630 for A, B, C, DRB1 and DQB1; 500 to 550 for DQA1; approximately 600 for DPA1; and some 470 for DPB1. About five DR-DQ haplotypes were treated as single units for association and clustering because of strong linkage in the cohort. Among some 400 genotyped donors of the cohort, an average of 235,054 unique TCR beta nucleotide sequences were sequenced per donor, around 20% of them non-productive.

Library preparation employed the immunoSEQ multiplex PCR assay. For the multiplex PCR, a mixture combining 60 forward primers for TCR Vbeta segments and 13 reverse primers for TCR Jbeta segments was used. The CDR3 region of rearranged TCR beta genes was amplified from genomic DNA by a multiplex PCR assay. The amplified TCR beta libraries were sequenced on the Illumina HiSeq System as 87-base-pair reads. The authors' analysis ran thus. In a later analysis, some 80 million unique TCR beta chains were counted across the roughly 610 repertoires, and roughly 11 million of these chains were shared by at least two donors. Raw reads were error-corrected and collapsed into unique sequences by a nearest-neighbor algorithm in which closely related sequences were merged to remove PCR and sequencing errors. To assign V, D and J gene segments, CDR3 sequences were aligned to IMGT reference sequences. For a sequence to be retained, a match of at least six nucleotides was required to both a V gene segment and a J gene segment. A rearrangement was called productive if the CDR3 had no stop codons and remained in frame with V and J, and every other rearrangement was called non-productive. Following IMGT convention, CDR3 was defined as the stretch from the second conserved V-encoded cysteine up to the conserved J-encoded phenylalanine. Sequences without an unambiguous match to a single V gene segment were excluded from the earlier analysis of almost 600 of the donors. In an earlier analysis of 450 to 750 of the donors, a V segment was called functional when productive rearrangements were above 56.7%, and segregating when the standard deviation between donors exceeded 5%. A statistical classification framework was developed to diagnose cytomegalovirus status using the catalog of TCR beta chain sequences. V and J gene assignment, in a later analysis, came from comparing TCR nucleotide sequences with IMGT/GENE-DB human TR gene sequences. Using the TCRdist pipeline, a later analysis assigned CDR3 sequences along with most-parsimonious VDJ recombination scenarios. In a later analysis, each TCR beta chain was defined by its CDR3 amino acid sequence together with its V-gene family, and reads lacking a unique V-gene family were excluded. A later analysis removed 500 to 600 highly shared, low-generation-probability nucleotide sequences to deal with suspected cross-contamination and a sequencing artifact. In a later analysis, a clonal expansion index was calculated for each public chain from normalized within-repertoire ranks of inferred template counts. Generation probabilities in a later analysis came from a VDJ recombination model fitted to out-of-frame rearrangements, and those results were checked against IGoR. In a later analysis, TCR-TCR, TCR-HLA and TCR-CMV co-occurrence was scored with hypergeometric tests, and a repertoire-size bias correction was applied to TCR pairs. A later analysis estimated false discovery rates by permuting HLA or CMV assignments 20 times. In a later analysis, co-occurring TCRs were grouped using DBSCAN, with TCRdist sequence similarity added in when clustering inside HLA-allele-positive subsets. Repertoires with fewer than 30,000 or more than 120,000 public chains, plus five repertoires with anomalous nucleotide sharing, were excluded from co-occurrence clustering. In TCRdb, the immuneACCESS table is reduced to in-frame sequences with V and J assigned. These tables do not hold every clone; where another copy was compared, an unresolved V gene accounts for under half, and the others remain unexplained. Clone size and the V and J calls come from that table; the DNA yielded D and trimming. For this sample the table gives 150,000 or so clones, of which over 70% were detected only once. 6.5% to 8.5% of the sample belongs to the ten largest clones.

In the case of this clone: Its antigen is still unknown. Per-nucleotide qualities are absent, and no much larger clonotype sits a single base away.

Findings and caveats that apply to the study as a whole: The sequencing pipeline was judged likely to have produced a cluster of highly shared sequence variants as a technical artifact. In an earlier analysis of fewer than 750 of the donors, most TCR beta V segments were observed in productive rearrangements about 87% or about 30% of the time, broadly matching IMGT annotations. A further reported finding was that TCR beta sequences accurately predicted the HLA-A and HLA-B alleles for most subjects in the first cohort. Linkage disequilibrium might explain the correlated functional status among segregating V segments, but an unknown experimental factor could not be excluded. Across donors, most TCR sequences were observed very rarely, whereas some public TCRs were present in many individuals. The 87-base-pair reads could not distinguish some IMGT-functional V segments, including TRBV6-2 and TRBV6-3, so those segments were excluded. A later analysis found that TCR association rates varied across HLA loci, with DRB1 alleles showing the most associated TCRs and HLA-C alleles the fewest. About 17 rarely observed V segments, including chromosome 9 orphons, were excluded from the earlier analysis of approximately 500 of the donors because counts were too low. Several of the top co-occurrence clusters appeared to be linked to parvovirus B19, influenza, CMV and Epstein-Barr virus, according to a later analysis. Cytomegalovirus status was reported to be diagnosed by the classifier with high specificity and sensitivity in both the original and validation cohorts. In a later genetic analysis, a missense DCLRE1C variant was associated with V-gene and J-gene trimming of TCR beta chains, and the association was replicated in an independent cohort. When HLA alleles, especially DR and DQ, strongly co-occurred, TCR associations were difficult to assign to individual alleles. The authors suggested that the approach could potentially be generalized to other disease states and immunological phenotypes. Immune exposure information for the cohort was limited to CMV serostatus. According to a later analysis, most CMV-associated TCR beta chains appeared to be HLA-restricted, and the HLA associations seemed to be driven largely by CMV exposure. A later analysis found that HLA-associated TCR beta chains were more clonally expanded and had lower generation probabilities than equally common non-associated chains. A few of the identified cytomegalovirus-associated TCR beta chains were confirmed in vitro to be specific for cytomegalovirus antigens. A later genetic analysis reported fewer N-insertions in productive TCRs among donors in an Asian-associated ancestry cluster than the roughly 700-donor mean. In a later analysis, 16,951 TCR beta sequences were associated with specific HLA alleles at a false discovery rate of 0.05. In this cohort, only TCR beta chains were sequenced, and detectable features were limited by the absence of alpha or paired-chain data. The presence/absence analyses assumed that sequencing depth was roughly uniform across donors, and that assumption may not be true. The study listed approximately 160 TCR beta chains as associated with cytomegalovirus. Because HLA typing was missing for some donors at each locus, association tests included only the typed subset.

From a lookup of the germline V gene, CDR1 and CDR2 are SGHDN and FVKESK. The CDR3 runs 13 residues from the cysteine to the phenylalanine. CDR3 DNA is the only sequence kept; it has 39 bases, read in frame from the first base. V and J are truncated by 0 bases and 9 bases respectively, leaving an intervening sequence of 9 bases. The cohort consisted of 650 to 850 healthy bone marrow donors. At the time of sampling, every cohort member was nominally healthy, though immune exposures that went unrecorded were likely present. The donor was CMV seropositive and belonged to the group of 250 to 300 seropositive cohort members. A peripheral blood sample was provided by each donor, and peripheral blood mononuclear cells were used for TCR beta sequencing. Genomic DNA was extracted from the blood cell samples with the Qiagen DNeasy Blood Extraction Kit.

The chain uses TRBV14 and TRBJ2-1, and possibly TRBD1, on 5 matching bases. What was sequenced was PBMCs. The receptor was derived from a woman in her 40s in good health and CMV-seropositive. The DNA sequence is TGTGCCAGCAGCCAAGATCCCAGGGCTGAGCAGTTCTTC. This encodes CASSQDPRAEQFF.